Listed below are T cell receptor beta chains from one sample, sequenced in a study of cytomegalovirus exposure and HLA in healthy donors. Method: immunoSEQ multiplex PCR; TCRdb's copy keeps in-frame clones and lacks some. The sample has about 210,000 clones; 82% are singletons. Sequenced: PBMCs. These receptor sequences come from a man in his forties in good health and CMV-seropositive. Both conserved end residues are part of each CDR3. A D gene is named only where the DNA matches it firmly. Clone size is shown for a subset of rows, as once, few, many or a class of expanded clone.

j_call | d_call | v_call | clone_size | cdr3_aa | cdr3_nt
TRBJ2-3 | TRBD2 | TRBV11-2 | - | CASRQRESDTQYF | TGTGCCAGCCGGCAGCGGGAGTCAGATACGCAGTATTTT
TRBJ2-1 | TRBD2 | TRBV5-1 | - | CASSLAGSSYNEQFF | TGCGCCAGCTCGCTAGCGGGTAGCTCCTACAATGAGCAGTTCTTC
TRBJ1-2 | TRBD1 | TRBV9 | - | CASSQRLVQGRRGYTF | TGTGCCAGCAGCCAAAGACTCGTACAGGGGCGGCGGGGCTACACCTTC
TRBJ2-3 | - | TRBV21-1 | - | CASLSEGVSTDTQYF | TGTGCCAGCCTTTCGGAGGGCGTGAGCACAGATACGCAGTATTTT
TRBJ2-7 | TRBD2 | TRBV5-1 | - | CASSMGLARVDEQYF | TGCGCCAGCAGCATGGGACTAGCCAGGGTCGACGAGCAGTACTTC
TRBJ2-5 | TRBD1 | TRBV10-1 | - | CASSSRISGTGQETQYF | TGCGCCAGCAGTTCCCGAATTTCGGGGACAGGCCAAGAGACCCAGTACTTC
TRBJ2-3 | TRBD1 | TRBV5-6 | once | CASSITTGVRSDTQYF | TGTGCCAGCAGCATCACTACAGGGGTGCGGTCAGATACGCAGTATTTT
TRBJ1-2 | - | TRBV25-1 | - | CASSQAAGGYYGYTF | TGTGCCAGCAGTCAAGCGGCGGGGGGGTACTATGGCTACACCTTC
TRBJ1-6 | TRBD1 | TRBV30 | - | CAWRDRGFSNSPLHF | TGTGCCTGGAGGGACAGGGGTTTTAGTAATTCACCCCTCCACTTT
TRBJ1-3 | - | TRBV7-3 | - | CASSTGYGNTIYF | TGTGCCAGCAGTACAGGGTATGGAAACACCATATATTTT
TRBJ1-1 | - | TRBV6-1 | - | CASSENQDFEAFF | TGTGCCAGCAGTGAAAACCAGGATTTTGAAGCTTTCTTT
TRBJ2-3 | TRBD2 | TRBV7-6 | - | CASSPLNFLAGAAQYF | TGTGCCAGCAGCCCCTTAAATTTCCTAGCGGGAGCAGCGCAGTATTTT
TRBJ2-1 | TRBD2 | TRBV4-1 | once | CASSPGLANNEQFF | TGCGCCAGCAGCCCGGGACTAGCCAACAATGAGCAGTTCTTC
TRBJ2-7 | TRBD1 | TRBV19 | - | CASSSLAGGIYEQYF | TGTGCCAGTAGTAGTCTCGCAGGGGGCATTTACGAGCAGTACTTC
TRBJ1-3 | - | TRBV30 | - | CAWRPKQEPSGNTIYF | TGTGCCTGGAGGCCGAAACAGGAACCCTCTGGAAACACCATATATTTT
TRBJ2-5 | - | TRBV18 | - | CASSPSLVGPKLSQYF | TGTGCCAGCTCACCAAGCCTCGTGGGGCCTAAGTTGTCCCAGTACTTC